A selection of T cell receptor beta chains follows, all from one sample in a study of OX40 agonist ivuxolimab in advanced cancers. TCRdb's table, derived via immunoSEQ multiplex PCR, lists solely in-frame clones and lacks some. Here the sample spans some 77,000 clones, approximately 90% being singletons. Source: CD4+ or CD8+ T cells sorted from blood, taken in a trial of the OX40 agonist ivuxolimab. All receptors derive from an adult with an advanced solid tumor such as melanoma, head and neck, liver or kidney cancer. Both conserved end residues are part of each CDR3. The D gene is left open where the match is weak. Part of the rows lack a size; the others show once, few, many or a class for expanded clones.

clone size: once; D gene: NA; J gene: TRBJ2-7; V gene: TRBV14; CDR3 protein: CASSLGLVGAYEQYF; CDR3 DNA: TGTGCCAGCAGCCTAGGTTTGGTAGGAGCTTACGAGCAGTACTTC
clone size: NA; D gene: NA; J gene: TRBJ2-2; V gene: TRBV6-5; CDR3 protein: CASSYEGGPNTGELFF; CDR3 DNA: TGTGCCAGCAGTTATGAGGGGGGCCCGAACACCGGGGAGCTGTTTTTT
clone size: NA; D gene: TRBD1; J gene: TRBJ2-3; V gene: TRBV7-3; CDR3 protein: CASSPGTGGTDTQYF; CDR3 DNA: TGTGCCAGCAGCCCCGGGACAGGGGGTACAGATACGCAGTATTTT
clone size: NA; D gene: TRBD1; J gene: TRBJ2-7; V gene: TRBV11-2; CDR3 protein: CASDAGQGYEQYF; CDR3 DNA: TGTGCCAGCGACGCGGGACAGGGCTACGAGCAGTACTTC
clone size: NA; D gene: TRBD2; J gene: TRBJ2-3; V gene: TRBV10-2; CDR3 protein: CAIAGGADTQYF; CDR3 DNA: TGCGCCATTGCGGGGGGCGCAGATACGCAGTATTTT
clone size: NA; D gene: TRBD2; J gene: TRBJ2-1; V gene: TRBV27; CDR3 protein: CASSLLGTSGPNEQFF; CDR3 DNA: TGTGCCAGCAGTTTACTCGGGACTAGCGGTCCCAATGAGCAGTTCTTC
clone size: NA; D gene: NA; J gene: TRBJ2-1; V gene: TRBV9; CDR3 protein: CASSPYAGTYNEQFF; CDR3 DNA: TGTGCCAGCAGCCCCTATGCCGGGACTTACAATGAGCAGTTCTTC
clone size: NA; D gene: TRBD2; J gene: TRBJ2-1; V gene: TRBV27; CDR3 protein: CASSPGTSGTYNEQFF; CDR3 DNA: TGTGCCAGCAGTCCCGGGACTAGCGGAACCTACAATGAGCAGTTCTTC
clone size: NA; D gene: NA; J gene: TRBJ1-1; V gene: TRBV21-1; CDR3 protein: CASSLTEAFF; CDR3 DNA: TGTGCCAGCAGCTTAACTGAAGCTTTCTTT
clone size: NA; D gene: NA; J gene: TRBJ2-1; V gene: TRBV5-1; CDR3 protein: CASSLDGTPGGNEQFF; CDR3 DNA: TGCGCCAGCAGCTTGGACGGGACCCCAGGTGGCAATGAGCAGTTCTTC
clone size: NA; D gene: TRBD1; J gene: TRBJ1-5; V gene: TRBV7-6; CDR3 protein: CASSQTSGGYSNQPQHF; CDR3 DNA: TGTGCCAGCAGCCAGACCTCAGGGGGCTATAGCAATCAGCCCCAGCATTTT
clone size: NA; D gene: TRBD2; J gene: TRBJ2-3; V gene: TRBV2; CDR3 protein: CASRASGGAHTQYF; CDR3 DNA: TGTGCCAGCCGGGCTAGCGGGGGGGCTCATACGCAGTATTTT
clone size: NA; D gene: TRBD2; J gene: TRBJ2-5; V gene: TRBV7-6; CDR3 protein: CASSLGVRGGLQETQYF; CDR3 DNA: TGTGCCAGCAGCTTAGGGGTTCGGGGGGGCCTTCAAGAGACCCAGTACTTC
clone size: NA; D gene: TRBD1; J gene: TRBJ1-2; V gene: TRBV9; CDR3 protein: CASSTGQGIGYTF; CDR3 DNA: TGTGCCAGCAGTACGGGACAGGGGATTGGCTACACCTTC
clone size: NA; D gene: NA; J gene: TRBJ1-3; V gene: TRBV27; CDR3 protein: CASSQSPSDYSGNTIYF; CDR3 DNA: TGTGCCAGCAGCCAATCCCCCTCGGACTACTCTGGAAACACCATATATTTT
clone size: NA; D gene: NA; J gene: TRBJ1-2; V gene: TRBV9; CDR3 protein: CASSGITAQEYGYTF; CDR3 DNA: TGTGCCAGCAGCGGAATTACAGCCCAGGAATATGGCTACACCTTC
clone size: NA; D gene: NA; J gene: TRBJ1-1; V gene: TRBV7-9; CDR3 protein: CASSFGDLGQNTEAFF; CDR3 DNA: TGTGCCAGCAGTTTTGGCGATCTGGGCCAGAACACTGAAGCTTTCTTT
clone size: NA; D gene: TRBD2; J gene: TRBJ2-3; V gene: TRBV7-2; CDR3 protein: CASSPIAGSPDTQYF; CDR3 DNA: TGTGCCAGCAGCCCCATAGCGGGGAGCCCAGATACGCAGTATTTT
clone size: NA; D gene: NA; J gene: TRBJ2-3; V gene: TRBV9; CDR3 protein: CASTITSDTQYF; CDR3 DNA: TGTGCCAGCACCATAACCTCAGATACGCAGTATTTT
clone size: NA; D gene: NA; J gene: TRBJ1-6; V gene: TRBV14; CDR3 protein: CASSPTVYNSPLHF; CDR3 DNA: TGTGCCAGCAGCCCGACAGTGTATAATTCACCCCTCCACTTT
clone size: once; D gene: TRBD1; J gene: TRBJ2-5; V gene: TRBV6-5; CDR3 protein: CASSWDREGLETQYF; CDR3 DNA: TGTGCCAGCAGTTGGGACAGGGAAGGGCTTGAGACCCAGTACTTC
clone size: NA; D gene: NA; J gene: TRBJ2-2; V gene: TRBV5-1; CDR3 protein: CASSFLGGEAAWAGELFF; CDR3 DNA: TGCGCCAGCAGCTTTCTTGGAGGCGAGGCAGCCTGGGCCGGGGAGCTGTTTTTT
clone size: NA; D gene: NA; J gene: TRBJ1-5; V gene: TRBV9; CDR3 protein: CASSVDGGINQPQHF; CDR3 DNA: TGTGCCAGCAGCGTAGATGGAGGTATCAATCAGCCCCAGCATTTT
clone size: NA; D gene: NA; J gene: TRBJ1-3; V gene: TRBV27; CDR3 protein: CASRSGAPGNTIYF; CDR3 DNA: TGTGCCAGTAGATCAGGAGCCCCTGGAAACACCATATATTTT
clone size: few; D gene: TRBD1; J gene: TRBJ1-5; V gene: TRBV30; CDR3 protein: CACSGGDFNQPQHF; CDR3 DNA: TGTGCCTGTTCAGGGGGGGATTTCAATCAGCCCCAGCATTTT
clone size: NA; D gene: TRBD1; J gene: TRBJ1-6; V gene: TRBV30; CDR3 protein: CAWSEGTGGSPLHF; CDR3 DNA: TGTGCCTGGAGTGAAGGGACAGGGGGTTCACCCCTCCACTTT
clone size: NA; D gene: NA; J gene: TRBJ2-7; V gene: TRBV6-6; CDR3 protein: CASSSEGFEQYF; CDR3 DNA: TGTGCCAGCAGTTCGGAAGGGTTCGAGCAGTACTTC
clone size: NA; D gene: NA; J gene: TRBJ1-2; V gene: TRBV27; CDR3 protein: CASSPDRTYGYTF; CDR3 DNA: TGTGCCAGCAGTCCTGACAGGACCTATGGCTACACCTTC
clone size: medium-sized; D gene: TRBD1; J gene: TRBJ1-1; V gene: TRBV11-3; CDR3 protein: CASSLGPGGTEAFF; CDR3 DNA: TGTGCCAGCAGCTTAGGTCCAGGGGGGACTGAAGCTTTCTTT
clone size: NA; D gene: NA; J gene: TRBJ2-2; V gene: TRBV30; CDR3 protein: CAWIANTGELFF; CDR3 DNA: TGTGCCTGGATCGCGAACACCGGGGAGCTGTTTTTT
clone size: NA; D gene: TRBD1; J gene: TRBJ2-7; V gene: TRBV27; CDR3 protein: CASLDRGIYEQYF; CDR3 DNA: TGTGCCAGCCTCGACAGGGGGATCTACGAGCAGTACTTC
clone size: few; D gene: NA; J gene: TRBJ1-5; V gene: TRBV12-5; CDR3 protein: CASGLSLLAQHF; CDR3 DNA: TGTGCTAGTGGTCTATCCCTCCTCGCCCAGCATTTT
clone size: NA; D gene: TRBD2; J gene: TRBJ2-7; V gene: TRBV5-6; CDR3 protein: CASSPGLAGEQYF; CDR3 DNA: TGTGCCAGCAGCCCGGGACTAGCTGGTGAGCAGTACTTC
clone size: NA; D gene: TRBD1; J gene: TRBJ1-1; V gene: TRBV7-3; CDR3 protein: CASSLTAGGVKNTEAFF; CDR3 DNA: TGTGCCAGCAGCTTAACGGCAGGGGGTGTTAAAAACACTGAAGCTTTCTTT
clone size: NA; D gene: NA; J gene: TRBJ1-2; V gene: TRBV5-1; CDR3 protein: CASSGRDSVTYGYTF; CDR3 DNA: TGCGCCAGCAGCGGCCGGGACTCCGTCACCTATGGCTACACCTTC
clone size: NA; D gene: NA; J gene: TRBJ2-3; V gene: TRBV4-1; CDR3 protein: CASSQTQGRSDTQYF; CDR3 DNA: TGCGCCAGCAGCCAAACCCAGGGCAGATCAGATACGCAGTATTTT
clone size: NA; D gene: TRBD1; J gene: TRBJ2-7; V gene: TRBV5-5; CDR3 protein: CASSLDRGYSYEQYF; CDR3 DNA: TGTGCCAGCAGCCTGGACAGGGGGTATTCCTACGAGCAGTACTTC
clone size: NA; D gene: NA; J gene: TRBJ2-7; V gene: TRBV4-2; CDR3 protein: CASSQDTTYEQYF; CDR3 DNA: TGTGCCAGCAGCCAAGATACTACCTACGAGCAGTACTTC
clone size: NA; D gene: NA; J gene: TRBJ1-1; V gene: TRBV6-5; CDR3 protein: CASSYSGVLMNTEAFF; CDR3 DNA: TGTGCCAGCAGTTACTCCGGGGTCCTCATGAACACTGAAGCTTTCTTT
clone size: NA; D gene: TRBD2; J gene: TRBJ2-1; V gene: TRBV27; CDR3 protein: CASTAGGNEQFF; CDR3 DNA: TGTGCCAGCACAGCGGGAGGTAATGAGCAGTTCTTC